Each of the 16 T cell receptor beta chains below was sequenced from the same sample in a study of blood T cell repertoires in COVID-19. Sequencing was performed with immunoSEQ multiplex PCR; in TCRdb, only in-frame clones are kept and a portion is missing. The sample contains over 200,000 clones, roughly 86% of which appear only once. The sample was peripheral blood. These receptors came from a man aged 35 to 55 who had recovered from COVID-19.

The chain couples TRBV30 to TRBJ2-7, with TRBD1 matching over 12 bases. Germline CDR1 reads GTSNPN; CDR2 reads SVGIG (reference sequence). The CDR3 consists of 16 residues. The trim removed 2 bases at V and 4 bases at J, leaving 9 bases unmatched. This chain's CDR3 is CAWSIKGDRGRYEQYF. CDR3 sequence (DNA): TGTGCCTGGAGTATCAAGGGGGACAGGGGGCGGTACGAGCAGTACTTC.

This chain uses TRBV15 with TRBJ2-7; 7 bases match TRBD2. This CDR3 has 15 amino acids. Germline-derived CDR1 and CDR2 are LNHNV and YYDKDF (reference sequence). V lost 3 bases, J lost 3 bases, and 8 bases stayed unmatched. The CDR3 loop reads CATSRALGGVYEQYF. The CDR3 DNA is TGTGCCACCAGCAGGGCCCTGGGGGGGGTCTACGAGCAGTACTTC.

The chain employs TRBV6-6 and TRBJ2-7; 9 bases map to TRBD2. CDR3 size: 15 residues. Germline CDR1 and CDR2: MNHNY and SVGAGI (reference sequence). J lost 4 bases, V lost 0 bases, and 4 bases had no gene match. DNA for the CDR3: TGTGCCAGCAGTTACTCGATAGCGGGGGATTACGAGCAGTACTTC. As protein: CASSYSIAGDYEQYF.

The chain joins TRBV2 to TRBJ1-4; D uncertain. Germline CDR1 reads SNHLY; CDR2 reads FYNNEI. V was cut by 1 base and J by 8 bases, with 14 bases left in between. CDR3 size: 15 residues. CDR3 protein: CASSEELMAGEKLFF. CDR3 DNA sequence: TGTGCCAGCAGTGAAGAGTTGATGGCGGGCGAAAAACTGTTTTTT.

The chain joins TRBV14 to TRBJ2-1; TRBD2 matches 9 bases. Germline V CDR1 and CDR2: SGHDN, FVKESK. The CDR3 totals 15 residues. After removal of 2 bases from V and 5 bases from J, the junction contained 4 bases not matched to a gene. The CDR3 bases are TGTGCCAGCAGCCAATTCCGGACTAGCGACAATGAGCAGTTCTTC. Translated: CASSQFRTSDNEQFF.

The V and J genes are TRBV4-2 and TRBJ2-7; a weak D match, TRBD1 (6 bases). This CDR3 has 14 residues. Germline V lookup: CDR1 LGHNA, CDR2 YNFKEQ. V was clipped by 2 bases and J by 0 bases, with 8 bases between them. For the CDR3, the DNA is TGTGCCAGCAGCCAAAGGGGGAGCTCCTACGAGCAGTACTTC. Its protein product is CASSQRGSSYEQYF.

V and J are TRBV15 and TRBJ2-4; TRBD1 aligns across 7 bases. Germline CDR1 is LNHNV and CDR2 is YYDKDF (reference sequence). The V segment lost 0 bases and the J segment 0 bases; nucleotides outside the gene matches: 17. The CDR3 length is 21 residues. CDR3 coding DNA: TGTGCCACCAGCAGAGAAGGCCCGGGACAGACAATAATATTAGCCAAAAACATTCAGTACTTC. This codes for CATSREGPGQTIILAKNIQYF.

The rearrangement uses TRBV19 and TRBJ1-4, with D possibly being TRBD1 (6 bases). V lost 5 bases and J lost 7, with 11 bases in between. In germline, CDR1 is LNHDA, CDR2 SQIVND (reference sequence). CDR3 length equals 13 residues. The CDR3 bases are TGTGCCAGTAGTGTACAGGGTGCTGAAAAACTGTTTTTT. Its translation is CASSVQGAEKLFF.

By its share, this clone is medium-sized. The chain carries TRBV24-1 and TRBJ1-5; D not resolved. V was cut by 0 bases and J by 6 bases, with 8 bases left in between. Germline V gives CDR1 KGHDR, CDR2 SFDVKD. This CDR3 spans 14 amino acids. CDR3 sequence (DNA): TGTGCCACCAGTGATTTGGCGTCGGGTCAGCCCCAGCATTTT. Protein product: CATSDLASGQPQHF.

The genes are TRBV27 and TRBJ2-1, with 7 bases aligning to TRBD2. The CDR3 length is 15 residues. The junction had 9 bases not matched to a gene; V was cut back by 6 bases and J by 4 bases. Germline values: CDR1 MNHEY, CDR2 SMNVEV (reference sequence). CDR3 DNA: TGTGCCAGCAGCCCCGGACTAGGCCCTTACAATGAGCAGTTCTTC. Protein sequence: CASSPGLGPYNEQFF.

In its sample, this clone was seen once. The rearrangement links TRBV10-3 to TRBJ1-1; tentative D call: TRBD1 (6 bases). The germline V gene has CDR1 ENHRY and CDR2 SYGVKD. The CDR3 has 13 amino acids. V shed 7 bases and J shed 1 base, with 10 bases lying between them. In DNA form, the CDR3 reads TGTGCCATCATCGGGGACAAGAACACTGAAGCTTTCTTT. It translates to CAIIGDKNTEAFF.

The chain has TRBV28 and TRBJ2-7; TRBD2 might be the D (6 bases). This CDR3 comprises 14 residues. V was cut by 7 bases and J by 3 bases, with 16 bases left in between. Germline V gene lookup returns CDR1 MDHEN and CDR2 SYDVKM. CDR3 nucleotides: TGTGCCAGCACCTTGGCGGGGCTTAACTACGAGCAGTACTTC. It encodes CASTLAGLNYEQYF.

This sequence joins TRBV2 and TRBJ2-7; D might be TRBD1 (5 bases). The V and J ends lost 7 bases and 5 bases respectively, with 15 bases between them. CDR1 is SNHLY, CDR2 FYNNEI, per germline. The CDR3 is made up of 13 amino acids. CDR3 loop: CASMFSRANEQYF. The CDR3 bases are TGTGCCAGCATGTTTAGCAGGGCGAACGAGCAGTACTTC.

The J gene is TRBJ2-7, the V gene TRBV14, with 7 bases matching TRBD2. Per the germline V gene, CDR1 is SGHDN and CDR2 is FVKESK. The ends lost 2 bases at V and 6 bases at J; junction bases unmatched: 10. There are 15 residues in the CDR3. In DNA form, the CDR3 reads TGTGCCAGCAGCCAACCCGGACTAGGTCACTCCGAGCAGTACTTC. Translating gives CASSQPGLGHSEQYF.

The V gene is TRBV21-1, the J gene TRBJ1-2; TRBD1, as called in the table, went unchecked against the DNA. TRBV21-1 is described as a pseudogene. The CDR3 has 15 residues. The CDR3 region is CASSKSWDREYGYTF. The CDR3 coding sequence is TGTGCCAGCAGCAAATCCTGGGACAGGGAGTATGGCTACACCTTC.

The gene calls are TRBV4-3 and TRBJ1-1; D might be TRBD1 (5 bases). The V end was cut by 0 bases, the J end by 4 bases, with 15 bases between. Germline loops: CDR1 LGHNA, CDR2 YSLEER. There are 16 residues in the CDR3. CDR3 region: CASSQEFGGKTTEAFF. The CDR3 bases are TGCGCCAGCAGCCAAGAATTCGGGGGAAAGACCACTGAAGCTTTCTTT.